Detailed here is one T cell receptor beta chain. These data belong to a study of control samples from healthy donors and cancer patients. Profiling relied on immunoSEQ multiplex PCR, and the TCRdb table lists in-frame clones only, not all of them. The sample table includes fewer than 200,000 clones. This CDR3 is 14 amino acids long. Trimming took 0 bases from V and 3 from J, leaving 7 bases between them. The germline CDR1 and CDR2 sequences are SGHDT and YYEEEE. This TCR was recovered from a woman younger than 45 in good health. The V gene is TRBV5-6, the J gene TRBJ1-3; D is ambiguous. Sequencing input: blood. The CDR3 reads CASSLGLGGNTIYF. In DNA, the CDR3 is TGTGCCAGCAGCTTGGGTCTCGGTGGAAACACCATATATTTT.